Below, 14 T cell receptor beta chains from the same sample are listed, as sequenced in a study of human T cells and chemical hapten exposure. Time point described: pre-sensitization, week 0. As for treatment: therapeutic diphenylcyclopropenone sensitization with weekly scalp DPC. TCRdb re-called the RACE reads with MiXCR, one entry per CDR3 protein. The sample gives about 64,000 distinct CDR3 sequences, around 11% of which show up once; 3% to 4.5% is in the top ten. Specimen: whole blood, collected in connection with sensitization to the hapten diphenylcyclopropenone (DPC). Receptors were obtained from a woman aged 40 to 50 with alopecia areata. Some clones in this sample may be carry-over from other donors' samples.

This clonotype was seen more than once but under ten times. This chain uses TRBV19 with TRBJ2-1; the match to TRBD2 covers 10 bases. V lost 5 bases to trimming and J lost 0 bases; unmatched junction nucleotides: 7. Germline lookup yields CDR1 LNHDA and CDR2 SQIVND (reference sequence). The CDR3 sequence is 17 residues long. This chain's CDR3 is CASSPFASGSSYNEQFF. The CDR3 DNA is TGTGCCAGTAGTCCCTTCGCTAGCGGGAGCTCCTACAATGAGCAGTTCTTC. Full variable domain (remainder filled in from reference TRBV19 and TRBJ2-1): DGGITQSPKYLFRKEGQNVTLSCEQNLNHDAMYWYRQDPGQGLRLIYYSQIVNDFQKGDIAEGYSVSREKKESFPLTVTSAQKNPTAFYLCASSPFASGSSYNEQFFGPGTRLTVL.

This clonotype was detected only a few times. The DNA of the CDR3 is TGTGCCAGCGTGATCGGAGCGAACACCGGGGAGCTGTTTTTT. This codes for CASVIGANTGELFF. The V call is TRBV28, the J call TRBJ2-2; D gene uncertain. Germline assignment: CDR1 MDHEN and CDR2 SYDVKM. V lost 8 bases and J 0 bases, leaving 10 bases between the germline ends. CDR3 length equals 14 residues.

This clonotype was counted only a few times. This rearrangement joins TRBV20-1 to TRBJ1-2; D is ambiguous. V dropped 0 bases and J dropped 6 bases, with 14 bases sitting between them. The CDR3 extends over 14 amino acids. Germline assignment: CDR1 DFQATT and CDR2 SNEGSKA (reference sequence). Here the CDR3 reads CSARDRGIFDGYTF. The CDR3 DNA reads TGCAGTGCTAGAGATCGGGGAATTTTTGATGGCTACACCTTC.

This clonotype has at least ten counts. The J gene is TRBJ1-2, the V gene TRBV6-5; possible D gene TRBD1, 6 bases. V lost 6 bases and J 4 bases, leaving 15 bases between the germline ends. CDR1 and CDR2 from the germline V gene are MNHEY and SVGAGI. This CDR3 region has 14 residues. CDR3 protein: CASSMDRGGYGYTF. The CDR3 DNA reads as TGTGCCAGCAGCATGGACAGAGGCGGCTATGGCTACACCTTC.

This clonotype was picked up many times. The V and J genes are TRBV29-1 and TRBJ2-2; 7 bases agree with TRBD1. CDR3 length equals 12 residues. V shed 6 bases, J shed 8 bases, and the junction held 6 bases outside the gene matches. The germline CDR1 and CDR2 sequences are SQVTM and ANQGSEA. The CDR3 DNA follows: TGCAGCGTCGACAGGGTTGAGGGGGAGCTGTTTTTT. It specifies CSVDRVEGELFF.

The chain couples TRBV9 to TRBJ1-1; 8 bases map to TRBD1. The CDR3 sequence is 13 residues long. The V and J ends lost 3 bases and 7 bases, in that order; junction bases with no gene match: 5. The germline gives CDR1 SGDLS, CDR2 YYNGEE. In DNA, the CDR3 is TGTGCCAGCAGCGAAGTACAGGGGGGTGAAGCTTTCTTT. This gives the protein CASSEVQGGEAFF.

This clonotype was counted ten times or more. The rearrangement joins TRBV11-2 to TRBJ1-1; no reliable D call. The CDR3 extends over 14 amino acids. Trimming stripped 0 bases from V and 1 base from J, with 6 bases between. From germline, CDR1 is SGHAT and CDR2 FQNNGV. The CDR3 protein is CASSLDTANTEAFF. CDR3 bases: TGTGCCAGCAGCTTAGATACAGCGAACACTGAAGCTTTCTTT. Looking up the rest from reference TRBV11-2 and TRBJ1-1 gives the full variable domain: EAGVAQSPRYKIIEKRQSVAFWCNPISGHATLYWYQQILGQGPKLLIQFQNNGVVDDSQLPKDRFSAERLKGVDSTLKIQPAKLEDSAVYLCASSLDTANTEAFFGQGTRLTVV.

This clonotype has a count of ten or more. The rearrangement uses TRBV4-3 and TRBJ2-7; perhaps TRBD2 as D (6 bases). Trimming removed 3 bases at V and 5 bases at J, with 17 bases between. Looked up from germline, CDR1 is LGHNA and CDR2 is YSLEER. This CDR3 comprises 15 residues. As DNA, the CDR3 is TGCGCCAGCAGCCAGGTGCCAGGGCGGGGAGACGAGCAGTACTTC. Amino acids: CASSQVPGRGDEQYF.

This clonotype was recorded at least ten times. The V and J genes are TRBV7-2 and TRBJ2-7; D assignment may be TRBD1 or TRBD2 (5 bases each). V gave up 1 base and J gave up 9 bases, with 16 bases separating them. CDR1 and CDR2 (germline): SGHTA, FQGNSA. This CDR3 contains 14 residues. CDR3 in DNA: TGTGCCAGCAGCTTAGGGGGGACCTTCCTCGGGCAGTACTTC. Protein: CASSLGGTFLGQYF.

The V and J genes are TRBV7-2 and TRBJ2-1; D is unresolved. Trimming cost V 1 base and J 6 bases, with 7 bases left between them. The CDR3 consists of 13 residues. Germline V gene data show CDR1 as SGHTA and CDR2 as FQGNSA. This CDR3 is CASSLEDVNEQFF. The CDR3 coding sequence is TGTGCCAGCAGCTTAGAGGATGTCAATGAGCAGTTCTTC.

This clonotype has a count of ten or more. The V call is TRBV29-1, the J call TRBJ1-3, with a possible D match to TRBD1 (6 bases). The CDR3 covers 11 residues. From germline, CDR1 is SQVTM and CDR2 ANQGSEA. The V gene lost 7 bases and the J gene lost 3 bases, with 7 bases spanning the gap. The CDR3 DNA reads TGCAGCGGACAGGTTGGAAACACCATATATTTT. Its protein is CSGQVGNTIYF.

In this sample, this clonotype turned up many times. The chain recombines TRBV25-1 with TRBJ1-1; possible D gene TRBD1, 5 bases. The CDR3 runs 14 residues. Trimming removed 4 bases at V and 4 bases at J, with 13 bases between. CDR1 is MGHDK and CDR2 is SYGVNS in the germline V gene. The CDR3 region is CASSASGRFTEAFF. CDR3 bases: TGTGCCAGCAGTGCATCAGGGAGGTTCACTGAAGCTTTCTTT.

This clonotype was picked up many times. This rearrangement joins TRBV12-3 or TRBV12-4 to TRBJ2-1, with 7 bases aligning to TRBD1. The CDR3 covers 14 residues. J was trimmed by 0 bases and V by 8 bases; bases with no gene match: 4. The CDR3 DNA reads as TGTGCCAGCGAAGGGGGCAGCTCCTACAATGAGCAGTTCTTC. This translates into CASEGGSSYNEQFF.

This clonotype is termed medium-sized (0.01 to 0.1%). V and J are TRBV4-2 and TRBJ2-3; 9 bases fit TRBD2. The CDR3 length is 19 residues. Trimming at V came to 1 base and at J to 0 bases, leaving 11 bases not matched to a gene. Germline V lookup: CDR1 LGHNA, CDR2 YNFKEQ. The CDR3 DNA is TGTGCCAGCAGCCAAGCGGAGGGTAGCGGGAGACTCAGCACAGATACGCAGTATTTT. Translation: CASSQAEGSGRLSTDTQYF.